The rows below give T cell receptor beta chains drawn from one sample of a study of shared clonotypes between healthy human individuals. TCRdb's table, derived via immunoSEQ multiplex PCR, lists solely in-frame clones and lacks some. The table shows around 700,000 clones, with more than 70% occurring only once. Sequencing used memory CD4+ T cells sorted from blood. These receptor sequences come from a woman aged 25-40 years in good health. Both conserved end residues are part of each CDR3. Each record gives: J gene, D gene, clone size, V gene, CDR3 protein, CDR3 DNA. The D gene is left open where the match is weak. Not all rows give a size; the values are once, few, many and, for expanded clones, a class.

TRBJ1-2	NA	NA	TRBV2	CASSESQVAGYTF	TGTGCCAGCAGTGAGAGTCAGGTGGCTGGCTACACCTTC
TRBJ1-5	TRBD1	NA	TRBV29-1	CSVRQGAGVGQPQHF	TGCAGCGTTCGTCAGGGGGCAGGCGTTGGACAGCCCCAGCATTTT
TRBJ2-1	NA	NA	TRBV6-1	CASSEGGSNNEQFF	TGTGCCAGCAGTGAAGGGGGATCCAACAATGAGCAGTTCTTC
TRBJ2-5	NA	NA	TRBV28	CASSSPIGLPETQYF	TGTGCCAGCAGTTCCCCTATAGGGTTACCAGAGACCCAGTACTTC
TRBJ2-7	TRBD2	NA	TRBV10-2	CASKTSGSYEQYF	TGCGCCAGCAAGACTAGCGGGAGTTACGAGCAGTACTTC
TRBJ1-5	NA	few	TRBV5-6	CASSTRQKNSNQPQHF	TGTGCCAGCAGCACTCGACAGAAAAATAGCAATCAGCCCCAGCATTTT
TRBJ1-5	NA	NA	TRBV5-4	CASSFGGVGNQPQHF	TGTGCCAGCAGCTTCGGGGGCGTCGGCAATCAGCCCCAGCATTTT
TRBJ2-1	NA	NA	TRBV21-1	CASSKASRTGINEQFF	TGTGCCAGCAGCAAAGCGTCCAGGACAGGGATCAATGAGCAGTTCTTC
TRBJ1-3	NA	many	TRBV2	CASGTVGNTIYF	TGTGCCTCCGGGACGGTGGGAAACACCATATATTTT
TRBJ1-3	NA	NA	TRBV10-2	CASMRGNGNTIYF	TGCGCCAGCATGAGGGGAAATGGAAACACCATATATTTT
TRBJ1-2	NA	once	TRBV11-2	CASSPRTENYGYTF	TGTGCCAGCAGCCCCCGGACAGAAAACTATGGCTACACCTTC
TRBJ2-7	TRBD1	NA	TRBV7-6	CASSLDRGYEQYF	TGTGCCAGCAGCTTGGACAGGGGTTACGAGCAGTACTTC
TRBJ2-5	TRBD2	NA	TRBV5-1	CASSLRREGKQETQYF	TGCGCCAGCAGCTTGCGGCGGGAGGGAAAACAAGAGACCCAGTACTTC
TRBJ2-5	TRBD2	NA	TRBV30	CAWSVVREQETQYF	TGTGCCTGGAGTGTAGTGCGGGAGCAAGAGACCCAGTACTTC
TRBJ1-1	NA	once	TRBV5-4	CASSSPMGGNTEAFF	TGTGCCAGCAGCTCCCCGATGGGGGGGAACACTGAAGCTTTCTTT
TRBJ1-1	NA	NA	TRBV5-4	CASRLGRANTEAFF	TGTGCCAGCAGGTTGGGGAGGGCAAACACTGAAGCTTTCTTT
TRBJ2-2	NA	few	TRBV5-1	CASSLARGSGMVGELFF	TGCGCCAGCAGCTTGGCCCGGGGGAGCGGAATGGTCGGGGAGCTGTTTTTT
TRBJ2-2	NA	NA	TRBV27	CASSLGVRTGELFF	TGTGCCAGCAGTTTAGGGGTTAGGACCGGGGAGCTGTTTTTT
TRBJ2-1	NA	NA	TRBV7-9	CASSLRDINEQFF	TGTGCCAGCAGCTTACGGGATATCAATGAGCAGTTCTTC
TRBJ2-1	TRBD2	NA	TRBV6-5	CASSPSGRHNEQFF	TGTGCCAGCAGCCCGAGCGGGAGACACAATGAGCAGTTCTTC
TRBJ2-3	TRBD1	NA	TRBV7-9	CASSVYRGRATDTQYF	TGTGCCAGCAGCGTCTACAGGGGGCGGGCGACAGATACGCAGTATTTT
TRBJ2-1	TRBD2	NA	TRBV25-1	CASSGSSGAFHEQFF	TGTGCCAGCAGTGGAAGTAGCGGGGCCTTCCATGAGCAGTTCTTC
TRBJ2-1	NA	once	TRBV14	CASSKGGYNEQFF	TGTGCCAGCAGCAAAGGGGGTTACAATGAGCAGTTCTTC
TRBJ2-5	NA	NA	TRBV15	CATSRGGSRAETQYF	TGTGCCACCAGCAGAGGGGGGAGTAGGGCGGAGACCCAGTACTTC
TRBJ2-7	NA	NA	TRBV5-4	CASSWWGRSYEQYF	TGTGCCAGCAGCTGGTGGGGCAGGTCCTACGAGCAGTACTTC
TRBJ2-5	TRBD2	NA	TRBV28	CASSRTSGRAEFQETQYF	TGTGCCAGCAGCAGGACTAGCGGGAGGGCCGAGTTCCAAGAGACCCAGTACTTC
TRBJ1-1	TRBD1	NA	TRBV6-1	CASSPRTGGEAFF	TGTGCCAGCAGCCCTCGGACAGGGGGTGAAGCTTTCTTT
TRBJ2-7	TRBD2	NA	TRBV7-3	CASSSLREREGRSSYEQYF	TGTGCCAGCAGCTCTCTGAGGGAGCGGGAGGGCCGGAGCTCCTACGAGCAGTACTTC
TRBJ1-1	NA	NA	TRBV29-1	CSVEKVANTEAFF	TGCAGCGTTGAAAAGGTAGCGAACACTGAAGCTTTCTTT
TRBJ2-1	NA	NA	TRBV28	CASSLPNSWNEQFF	TGTGCCAGCAGTTTACCGAACTCTTGGAATGAGCAGTTCTTC
TRBJ2-1	NA	NA	TRBV6-5	CASSRGFYNEQFF	TGTGCCAGCAGTCGAGGTTTTTACAATGAGCAGTTCTTC
TRBJ2-1	TRBD2	NA	TRBV2	CASGALAEPGLAGSEQFF	TGTGCCAGCGGGGCCCTGGCTGAACCGGGACTAGCGGGAAGTGAGCAGTTCTTC
TRBJ2-7	NA	NA	TRBV12-1	CASSIVYEQYF	TGTGCCAGCAGCATCGTCTACGAGCAGTACTTC
TRBJ2-7	NA	few	TRBV7-2	CASSARRVYEQYF	TGTGCCAGCAGCGCGCGCAGGGTCTACGAGCAGTACTTC
TRBJ1-5	NA	NA	TRBV5-1	CASSLVPGPNQPQHF	TGCGCCAGCAGCTTGGTCCCAGGCCCCAATCAGCCCCAGCATTTT
TRBJ1-5	TRBD1	NA	TRBV5-1	CASSRGGQPNQPQHF	TGCGCCAGCAGCCGCGGGGGACAGCCAAATCAGCCCCAGCATTTT
TRBJ1-1	TRBD1	NA	TRBV28	CASSPQRQGFEAFF	TGTGCCAGCAGTCCCCAGAGACAGGGGTTTGAAGCTTTCTTT
TRBJ1-1	NA	NA	TRBV9	CASSVGHPNTEAFF	TGTGCCAGCAGCGTAGGACACCCGAACACTGAAGCTTTCTTT
TRBJ1-3	NA	few	TRBV7-2	CASSLGNRGGNTIYF	TGTGCCAGCAGCTTGGGCAACCGGGGTGGAAACACCATATATTTT
TRBJ2-3	NA	few	TRBV7-8	CASSLAGSTDTQYF	TGTGCCAGCAGCTTAGCAGGGAGCACAGATACGCAGTATTTT
TRBJ2-3	NA	NA	TRBV7-2	CASSSVALVTDTQYF	TGTGCCAGCAGCTCCGTCGCGCTAGTGACAGATACGCAGTATTTT
TRBJ2-7	NA	NA	TRBV10-3	CAISSSSYEQYF	TGTGCCATCAGTTCGAGCTCCTACGAGCAGTACTTC
TRBJ2-7	NA	NA	TRBV6-6	CASNIGGSAGWGEQYF	TGTGCCAGCAATATAGGGGGATCCGCGGGTTGGGGCGAGCAGTACTTC
TRBJ1-6	NA	NA	TRBV2	CASSLQGRNSPLHF	TGTGCCAGCAGTCTACAGGGAAGGAATTCACCCCTCCACTTT
TRBJ2-2	NA	NA	TRBV10-3	CAINDRGGETGELFF	TGTGCCATCAACGATCGAGGGGGAGAAACCGGGGAGCTGTTTTTT
TRBJ1-1	NA	NA	TRBV6-5	CASSYEGDTEAFF	TGTGCCAGCAGTTACGAAGGGGATACTGAAGCTTTCTTT
TRBJ1-1	NA	NA	TRBV7-8	CASSLSGQEQAFF	TGTGCCAGCAGCTTATCGGGTCAGGAGCAAGCTTTCTTT
TRBJ2-7	NA	once	TRBV7-3	CASSLLGRNSKGYEQYF	TGTGCCAGCAGCTTATTGGGGAGAAACTCGAAGGGGTACGAGCAGTACTTC